This passage covers 24 T cell receptor beta chains from one sample sequenced in a study of shared clonotypes between healthy human individuals. Sequencing used immunoSEQ multiplex PCR; TCRdb keeps in-frame clones, though not all of them. The table includes millions of clones, roughly 95% detected once. Naive CD8 cells comprised CD45RO-negative, CCR7-positively selected cells, excluding terminally differentiated effector memory CD45RA+ cells. The sequenced sample consisted of naive CD8+ T cells sorted from blood. Receptors were obtained from a man aged 18-30 years in good health.

The chain combines TRBV28 with TRBJ2-7, with D unresolved. Germline V CDR1 and CDR2: MDHEN, SYDVKM. V was clipped by 4 bases and J by 0 bases, with 10 bases between them. The length of the CDR3 is 14 residues. CDR3 sequence: CASSWQVGSYEQYF. CDR3 DNA: TGTGCCAGCAGTTGGCAGGTAGGCTCCTACGAGCAGTACTTC. Looking up the rest from reference TRBV28 and TRBJ2-7 gives the full variable domain: DVKVTQSSRYLVKRTGEKVFLECVQDMDHENMFWYRQDPGLGLRLIYFSYDVKMKEKGDIPEGYSVSREKKERFSLILESASTNQTSMYLCASSWQVGSYEQYFGPGTRLTVT.

The chain links TRBV9 to TRBJ1-2; possible D gene TRBD1, 5 bases. This CDR3 spans 13 amino acids. The V and J ends lost 6 bases and 8 bases respectively, with 17 bases between them. The germline V gene encodes CDR1 SGDLS and CDR2 YYNGEE. Here the CDR3 DNA reads TGTGCCAGCAACCCAGGACACCCTATCGGCTACACCTTC. It translates to CASNPGHPIGYTF.

This clone was found once. Other DNA sequences in this sample translate to the same CDR3. J is TRBJ1-4 and V is TRBV30, with D hard to call. This CDR3 is 14 amino acids long. Germline lookup yields CDR1 GTSNPN and CDR2 SVGIG (reference sequence). Trimming took 0 bases from V and 3 from J, leaving 8 bases between them. DNA for the CDR3: TGTGCCTGGAGTGTACTCTCGGCTAATGAAAAACTGTTTTTT. This codes for CAWSVLSANEKLFF.

The CDR3 DNA reads as TGTGCCAGCAGCGGGACTAGCGCTACCTCCCCAGGCGAGCAGTACTTC. Amino acids: CASSGTSATSPGEQYF. The rearrangement joins TRBV9 to TRBJ2-7; 9 nucleotides line up with TRBD2. The V gene end was trimmed by 3 bases and the J gene end by 6 bases; junction bases not matched to a gene: 13. CDR1 SGDLS and CDR2 YYNGEE come from the germline V gene. The CDR3 sequence is 16 residues long. Using reference TRBV9 and TRBJ2-7 for the parts outside the CDR3, the full variable domain is DSGVTQTPKHLITATGQRVTLRCSPRSGDLSVYWYQQSLDQGLQFLIQYYNGEERAKGNILERFSAQQFPDLHSELNLSSLELGDSALYFCASSGTSATSPGEQYFGPGTRLTVT.

The J gene is TRBJ2-7, the V gene TRBV5-1; D is uncertain. The CDR3 totals 15 residues. CDR1 is SGHRS, CDR2 YFSETQ, per germline. The germline V and J ends were trimmed by 0 bases and 2 bases, with 12 bases remaining between them. The CDR3 loop reads CASSLEGQWAYEQYF. The CDR3 nucleotides read TGCGCCAGCAGCTTGGAGGGCCAGTGGGCCTACGAGCAGTACTTC. The whole variable domain, filled in from reference TRBV5-1 and TRBJ2-7, reads KAGVTQTPRYLIKTRGQQVTLSCSPISGHRSVSWYQQTPGQGLQFLFEYFSETQRNKGNFPGRFSGRQFSNSRSEMNVSTLELGDSALYLCASSLEGQWAYEQYFGPGTRLTVT.

The rearrangement uses TRBV27 and TRBJ2-7, with 14 bases aligning to TRBD2. Unmatched junction bases numbered 8, after V lost 5 bases and J lost 2 bases. The CDR3 loop spans 17 amino acids. Germline assignment: CDR1 MNHEY and CDR2 SMNVEV (reference sequence). The CDR3 sequence: CASSGTSGGAEPYEQYF. CDR3 DNA sequence: TGTGCCAGCAGTGGGACTAGCGGGGGAGCAGAACCCTACGAGCAGTACTTC.

The DNA for the CDR3 is TGTGCCAGCAGCCACGGGACGGAAATATCTAGCACAGATACGCAGTATTTT. Protein: CASSHGTEISSTDTQYF. V usage is TRBV7-9 and J usage is TRBJ2-3; D assignment may be TRBD1 or TRBD2 (5 bases each). The V end lost 5 bases, the J end lost 0 bases, and 18 bases lay between the germline ends. Per the germline V gene, CDR1 is SEHNR and CDR2 is FQNEAQ (reference sequence). This CDR3 contains 17 residues.

The chain has TRBV4-1 and TRBJ2-1; D gene ambiguous. From germline, CDR1 is MGHRA and CDR2 YSYEKL. V gave up 0 bases and J gave up 5 bases, with 11 bases separating them. The CDR3 runs 15 residues. CDR3 amino acids: CASSQDFGLNNEQFF. The CDR3 bases are TGCGCCAGCAGCCAAGATTTTGGCCTCAACAATGAGCAGTTCTTC.

This clone was found once. The CDR3 coding sequence is TGTGCCTCCGCGGGACAGGAGGGTTTCTATGGCTACACCTTC. Translating it yields CASAGQEGFYGYTF. V and J are TRBV9 and TRBJ1-2; the match to TRBD1 covers 8 bases. This CDR3 comprises 14 residues. Germline lookup yields CDR1 SGDLS and CDR2 YYNGEE. V lost 10 bases and J lost 4; bases outside the gene matches: 12.

The chain couples TRBV11-2 to TRBJ2-2; TRBD2 matches 11 bases. Germline CDR1 reads SGHAT; CDR2 reads FQNNGV. V trimming: 5 bases; J trimming: 5 bases; junction bases outside the gene matches: 16. This CDR3 is 19 amino acids long. CDR3 amino acids: CASSDHTGTSGPPTGELFF. DNA for the CDR3: TGTGCCAGCAGCGATCATACCGGGACTAGCGGTCCCCCGACCGGGGAGCTGTTTTTT.

The chain is built from TRBV7-9 and TRBJ1-4; TRBD1 is a possible D gene (5 bases). CDR3 size: 13 residues. Germline V gene data show CDR1 as SEHNR and CDR2 as FQNEAQ (reference sequence). The V end lost 9 bases, the J end lost 3 bases, and 11 bases lay between the germline ends. CDR3 amino acids: CASSKGPNEKLFF. As DNA, the CDR3 is TGTGCCAGTTCGAAGGGACCTAATGAAAAACTGTTTTTT.

This rearrangement joins TRBV11-2 to TRBJ2-3; 14 bases fit TRBD2. V shed 5 bases, J shed 5 bases, and the junction held 6 bases outside the gene matches. Germline values: CDR1 SGHAT, CDR2 FQNNGV. The CDR3 is made up of 16 amino acids. CDR3 residues: CASSTRLAGGQDTQYF. Here the CDR3 DNA reads TGTGCCAGCAGCACCCGACTAGCGGGGGGGCAAGATACGCAGTATTTT.

The chain joins TRBV29-1 to TRBJ1-2; D is perhaps TRBD1 (6 bases). The V and J ends lost 7 bases and 4 bases respectively, with 22 bases between them. This CDR3 spans 15 amino acids. The V gene's germline CDR1 is SQVTM and CDR2 ANQGSEA. The CDR3 nucleotides read TGCAGCGCTCAGGAGGGGGGCGTCCTATCCTATGGCTACACCTTC. As protein: CSAQEGGVLSYGYTF.

This rearrangement joins TRBV28 to TRBJ2-5; D gene ambiguous. The V gene lost 3 bases and the J gene lost 1 base, with 12 bases spanning the gap. There are 15 residues in the CDR3. Germline CDR1 MDHEN, CDR2 SYDVKM. The DNA of the CDR3 is TGTGCCAGCAGTTTTCGTTCAGTCGTCCAAGAGACCCAGTACTTC. Protein product: CASSFRSVVQETQYF.

The chain carries TRBV11-2 and TRBJ1-6; no clear D gene. Trimming pared 4 bases from V and 8 bases from J, leaving 18 bases between. Germline lookup yields CDR1 SGHAT and CDR2 FQNNGV. The CDR3 has 16 amino acids. The CDR3 region has the DNA TGTGCCAGCAGCTCCTACCCCGGAGAATTCTATTCACCCCTCCACTTT. Its translation: CASSSYPGEFYSPLHF.

This sequence joins TRBV30 and TRBJ2-7; 8 nucleotides line up with TRBD1. The junction had 8 bases not matched to a gene; V was cut back by 1 base and J by 0 bases. Looked up from germline, CDR1 is GTSNPN and CDR2 is SVGIG (reference sequence). This CDR3 is built from 16 residues. CDR3 sequence: CAWSATWDRPSYEQYF. CDR3 nucleotide sequence: TGTGCCTGGAGTGCAACCTGGGACAGGCCCTCCTACGAGCAGTACTTC. The whole variable domain, filled in from reference TRBV30 and TRBJ2-7, reads SQTIHQWPATLVQPVGSPLSLECTVEGTSNPNLYWYRQAAGRGLQLLFYSVGIGQISSEVPQNLSASRPQDRQFILSSKKLLLSDSGFYLCAWSATWDRPSYEQYFGPGTRLTVT.

The rearrangement links TRBV30 to TRBJ1-2; D is unresolved. The V end lost 3 bases, the J end lost 3 bases, and 8 bases lay between the germline ends. The CDR3 is made up of 12 amino acids. Germline lookup yields CDR1 GTSNPN and CDR2 SVGIG (reference sequence). Here the CDR3 reads CAWRKDYYGYTF. In DNA, the CDR3 is TGTGCCTGGAGGAAGGACTACTATGGCTACACCTTC.

The J gene is TRBJ2-5, the V gene TRBV7-9; tentatively, D is TRBD1 or TRBD2 (7 bases each). This CDR3 comprises 14 residues. V lost 5 bases and J lost 5, with 15 bases in between. The germline CDR1 and CDR2 sequences are SEHNR and FQNEAQ (reference sequence). CDR3 in amino acids: CASSVQGGLETQYF. The CDR3 DNA is TGTGCCAGCAGCGTCCAGGGGGGGTTGGAGACCCAGTACTTC.

This chain uses TRBV4-2 with TRBJ2-2; D tentatively reads TRBD1 or TRBD2 (5 bases each). The V end was cut by 1 base, the J end by 0 bases, with 15 bases between. The CDR3 loop spans 18 amino acids. Germline V gene lookup returns CDR1 LGHNA and CDR2 YNFKEQ. This chain's CDR3 is CASSQVGVVGANTGELFF. The CDR3 DNA sequence: TGTGCCAGCAGCCAAGTAGGTGTGGTGGGGGCGAACACCGGGGAGCTGTTTTTT.

The count of this clone is one. The chain carries TRBV10-1 and TRBJ2-3; perhaps TRBD1 as D (6 bases). Trimming took off 4 bases at V and 2 bases at J, with 28 bases between the two ends. The CDR3 contains 20 residues. Germline CDR1 reads WNHNN; CDR2 reads SYGVQD (reference sequence). The CDR3, as DNA: TGCGCCAGCAGTGGAGAGAGCGACGACAGGAAAATACTCTTCACAGATACGCAGTATTTT. Its protein product is CASSGESDDRKILFTDTQYF.

The V and J genes are TRBV4-2 and TRBJ1-5; D remains ambiguous. Between the trimmed V and J ends, which lost 0 bases and 4 bases, there was a span of 13 bases. From germline, CDR1 is LGHNA and CDR2 YNFKEQ. This CDR3 has 16 amino acids. The CDR3 sequence: CASSQEWGSQNQPQHF. The DNA of the CDR3 is TGTGCCAGCAGCCAAGAATGGGGAAGCCAGAATCAGCCCCAGCATTTT.

The chain is built from TRBV14 and TRBJ2-7; TRBD2 might be the D (5 bases). The ends were cut back, 6 bases at V and 4 bases at J, with 13 bases in the middle. This CDR3 has 13 residues. Germline assignment: CDR1 SGHDN and CDR2 FVKESK. The CDR3 region is CASRRAEEYEQYF. CDR3 nucleotides: TGTGCCAGCAGACGCGCGGAGGAATACGAGCAGTACTTC.

The rearrangement joins TRBV19 to TRBJ1-4; D unclear. The CDR3 contains 14 residues. The germline V gene encodes CDR1 LNHDA and CDR2 SQIVND (reference sequence). V dropped 3 bases and J dropped 2 bases, with 7 bases sitting between them. CDR3 in amino acids: CASSMYGTNEKLFF. As DNA, the CDR3 is TGTGCCAGTAGTATGTACGGGACTAATGAAAAACTGTTTTTT.

The chain employs TRBV9 and TRBJ2-7; D may correspond to TRBD1 or TRBD2 (5 bases each). Trimming cost V 4 bases and J 0 bases, with 17 bases left between them. From germline, CDR1 is SGDLS and CDR2 YYNGEE. This CDR3 comprises 16 residues. CDR3 nucleotide sequence: TGTGCCAGCAGCCCGAGGGGCGGAACGAGCTCCTACGAGCAGTACTTC. Protein product: CASSPRGGTSSYEQYF.